This is a list of T cell receptor beta chains from one sample in a study of blood T cell repertoires in COVID-19. Data came from immunoSEQ multiplex PCR; TCRdb stores just in-frame clones and leaves some out. The sample carries some 430,000 clones, 90% recorded once. The specimen sequenced was PBMCs or T cells enriched from blood (not recorded which). The receptors stem from a man younger than 35 who had recovered from COVID-19. Both conserved end residues are part of each CDR3. A D gene is named only where the DNA matches it firmly.

v_gene,d_gene,j_gene,CDR3aa
TRBV19,TRBD2,TRBJ2-1,CASSNPPGRPPYNEQFF
TRBV5-6,-,TRBJ1-4,CASSPGRREKLFF
TRBV7-9,-,TRBJ2-7,CASSFAGSYEQYF
TRBV4-1,-,TRBJ2-2,CASSRSEGNTGELFF
TRBV29-1,TRBD2,TRBJ2-6,CSVPAGGGGSSGANVLTF
TRBV28,-,TRBJ1-1,CASSFLLPGQNTEAFF
TRBV6-5,-,TRBJ1-5,CASRPTPSVRQPQHF
TRBV15,-,TRBJ1-6,CATSRVFLRVENNSPLHF
TRBV3-1/TRBV3-2,-,TRBJ1-4,CASSPTSEGEKLFF
TRBV9,TRBD1,TRBJ2-3,CASSAGQGGADTQYF
TRBV28,TRBD2,TRBJ2-2,CASSFGLARTGELFF
TRBV11-2,TRBD2,TRBJ2-2,CASSWLASSGSYGELFF
TRBV7-8,-,TRBJ1-3,CASSARASEGNTIYF
TRBV2,-,TRBJ2-5,CASSQGGEETQYF
TRBV5-6,-,TRBJ1-3,CASSVVAGGGNTIYF
TRBV5-1,-,TRBJ2-7,CASSRTADSYEQYF
TRBV30,TRBD1,TRBJ1-5,CAWGRTGGQPQHF
TRBV15,-,TRBJ2-5,CATRQYEGGNQETQYF
TRBV5-1,TRBD2,TRBJ2-3,CASSLTSGRQVDTQYF
TRBV10-3,TRBD1,TRBJ2-5,CAISDVPGTGRETQYF
TRBV18,TRBD1,TRBJ1-3,CASSPYPGQGPANSGNTIYF
TRBV11-3,-,TRBJ1-3,CASSFEGGNTIYF
TRBV3-1/TRBV3-2,-,TRBJ2-1,CASSQVEQFF
TRBV24-1,TRBD2,TRBJ2-2,CATSVSTSVSGELFF
TRBV5-1,TRBD2,TRBJ2-7,CASSFASGRTYEQYF
TRBV3-1/TRBV3-2,-,TRBJ2-7,CASSQVLRIGSKQYF
TRBV29-1,TRBD1,TRBJ1-2,CSARRGQGYYGYTF
TRBV18,TRBD2,TRBJ2-2,CASSQRTSGTGTGELFF
TRBV25-1,TRBD1,TRBJ1-1,CASSELGTGVGTEAFF
TRBV19,TRBD1,TRBJ1-5,CASTEQGGRNQPQHF
TRBV6-5,-,TRBJ1-5,CASSRGQSDQPQHF
TRBV7-3,TRBD1,TRBJ1-2,CASSASGTVGYTF
TRBV10-1,-,TRBJ1-5,CASSESKDINQPQHF
TRBV11-2,TRBD1,TRBJ2-1,CASSLPGQGANEQFF
TRBV7-9,TRBD1,TRBJ1-1,CASSLEGAGGTEAFF
TRBV5-1,TRBD1,TRBJ2-7,CASSLEPLGQSYEQYF
TRBV27,TRBD2,TRBJ2-7,CASSLEGLAGSYEQYF
TRBV9,TRBD2,TRBJ2-1,CASSASSGGAHEQFF
TRBV5-4,-,TRBJ1-1,CASSLEQAHTEAFF
TRBV19,-,TRBJ2-7,CASSIPGNWNEQYF
TRBV7-9,TRBD2,TRBJ2-2,CASSLAPSGNTGELFF
TRBV5-6,TRBD1,TRBJ1-3,CASSFDRGMSGNTIYF
TRBV6-5,TRBD1,TRBJ2-2,CASRRQGLNTGELFF
TRBV23-1,-,TRBJ1-1,CASNQNTGLAGVNTEAFF
TRBV6-5,-,TRBJ1-1,CASKAGSDTEAFF
TRBV2,-,TRBJ2-1,CASRQGIAYNEQFF
TRBV18,-,TRBJ2-3,CASSPLVTDTQYF
TRBV11-2,-,TRBJ1-1,CASSQITEAFF
TRBV2,-,TRBJ1-4,CASGIEGGNEKLFF
TRBV5-1,-,TRBJ2-6,CASSLALSSSGANVLTF
TRBV5-4,TRBD1,TRBJ1-4,CASSFSTGGNEKLFF
TRBV28,TRBD1,TRBJ1-1,CASSFSDREAFF
TRBV6-5,TRBD1,TRBJ1-2,CASRSPGQGFDGYTF
TRBV9,TRBD1,TRBJ1-3,CASSEEGARGNTIYF
TRBV19,-,TRBJ1-6,CASSMGKLDSLGSPLHF
TRBV6-4,-,TRBJ2-1,CASSERGGFYNEQFF
TRBV10-3,-,TRBJ1-1,CATTPTAGSVTEAFF
TRBV19,TRBD1,TRBJ1-5,CASSMADRGNQPQHF